The 14 T cell receptor beta chains below all came from one sample that was sequenced in a study of Ad26.COV2.S vaccination and SARS-CoV-2 variants (dated by TCRdb to the early 2020s). Receptors were amplified or captured by the immunoSEQ multiplex PCR assay. Drawn from immuneACCESS, this table holds only the in-frame rearrangements with V and J called that TCRdb kept. Clones are partly lost; checked studies trace under half to an unresolved V gene and leave the rest unexplained. For this sample there are about 97,000 clones; around three quarters appear just once. Around 16% of the sample is held by the ten biggest clonotypes. The time point label here, explained by the study, means: individuals recovered from natural SARS-CoV-2 infection. The specimen was peripheral blood, collected after recovery from COVID-19. These receptors were obtained from a human donor who had recovered from COVID-19.

The chain couples TRBV7-9 to TRBJ1-4; TRBD1 might be the D (5 bases). The germline V gene has CDR1 SEHNR and CDR2 FQNEAQ (reference sequence). CDR3 length: 15 amino acids. Trimming removed 1 base at V and 3 bases at J, with 9 bases between. CDR3 in amino acids: CASSLGGTANEKLFF. CDR3 in DNA: TGTGCCAGCAGCTTAGGAGGGACCGCTAATGAAAAACTGTTTTTT. Based on the CDR3 plus reference TRBV7-9 and TRBJ1-4, the full variable domain is DTGVSQNPRHKITKRGQNVTFRCDPISEHNRLYWYRQTLGQGPEFLTYFQNEAQLEKSRLLSDRFSAERPKGSFSTLEIQRTEQGDSAMYLCASSLGGTANEKLFFGSGTQLSVL.

This chain uses TRBV6-2 or TRBV6-3 with TRBJ2-7, with a tentative D call TRBD2 (5 bases). From germline, CDR1 is MNHEY and CDR2 SVGEGT. The CDR3 covers 14 residues. The ends were cut back, 4 bases at V and 2 bases at J, with 12 bases in the middle. The CDR3 is CASSWTQSPYEQYF. CDR3 bases: TGTGCCAGCAGTTGGACTCAGAGTCCCTACGAGCAGTACTTC.

The CDR3, as DNA: TGTGCCAGCAGTTTATCCCAGGGGGGGGTCGGCTACGAGCAGTACTTC. Its protein is CASSLSQGGVGYEQYF. The V call is TRBV28, the J call TRBJ2-7; the D gene could be TRBD1 or TRBD2 (7 bases each). Trimming shortened V by 1 base and J by 3 bases, and 16 bases separated the two germline ends. Germline CDR1 is MDHEN and CDR2 is SYDVKM. The CDR3 is 16 amino acids.

This clone came up a few times. CDR3 in DNA: TGCGCCAGCAGCTTGGCCGGCGGGACAGGGAATTTGCGCTCTGGAAACACCATATATTTT. Translating it yields CASSLAGGTGNLRSGNTIYF. The rearrangement links TRBV5-1 to TRBJ1-3; 9 bases are shared with TRBD1. From germline, CDR1 is SGHRS and CDR2 YFSETQ. V was clipped by 0 bases and J by 0 bases; unmatched bases: 13. The CDR3 has 20 residues.

This clone occurred once. The chain carries TRBV19 and TRBJ2-7, with TRBD1 matching over 8 bases. V lost 5 bases, J lost 4 bases, and 7 bases stayed unmatched. Germline V gene sequence: CDR1 LNHDA, CDR2 SQIVND (reference sequence). This CDR3 region has 14 residues. In nucleotides, the CDR3 is TGTGCCAGTAGTTCACAGGGGGACGGGTACGAGCAGTACTTC. It translates to CASSSQGDGYEQYF.

This clone has only a few counts. This rearrangement joins TRBV2 to TRBJ1-2; D is undetermined. Between the trimmed V and J ends, which lost 1 base and 8 bases, there was a span of 14 bases. CDR3 length equals 14 residues. CDR1 SNHLY and CDR2 FYNNEI come from the germline V gene. CDR3 in DNA: TGTGCCAGCAGTGAAGGACCGGGGTACGAGGGCTACACCTTC. Translated, it gives CASSEGPGYEGYTF.

V usage is TRBV24-1 and J usage is TRBJ2-1, with TRBD1 matching 8 bases. The CDR3 has 16 amino acids. CDR1 KGHDR and CDR2 SFDVKD come from the germline V gene. V lost 1 base, J lost 4 bases, and 5 bases stayed unmatched. The CDR3 loop reads CATSDFGQGMYNEQFF. DNA for the CDR3: TGTGCCACCAGTGATTTCGGACAGGGCATGTACAATGAGCAGTTCTTC.

This clone came up many times. The genes are TRBV4-1 and TRBJ1-3; D unresolved. Germline values: CDR1 MGHRA, CDR2 YSYEKL. The CDR3 loop spans 13 amino acids. Between the trimmed V and J ends, which lost 2 bases and 5 bases, there was a span of 7 bases. In DNA, the CDR3 is TGCGCCAGCAGCCAAAGGACTAGAAACACCATATATTTT. Amino acids: CASSQRTRNTIYF.

In its sample, this clone was seen a few times. CDR3 DNA: TGTGCCAGCAGTTCTACCTCCGGGGGCCATCGACCCCAGCATTTT. Protein product: CASSSTSGGHRPQHF. J is TRBJ1-5 and V is TRBV28, with TRBD1 as a possible D gene (6 bases). Between the trimmed V and J ends, which lost 4 bases and 10 bases, there was a span of 20 bases. Germline CDR1 MDHEN, CDR2 SYDVKM. This CDR3 spans 15 amino acids. Full variable domain (missing parts from reference TRBV28 and TRBJ1-5): DVKVTQSSRYLVKRTGEKVFLECVQDMDHENMFWYRQDPGLGLRLIYFSYDVKMKEKGDIPEGYSVSREKKERFSLILESASTNQTSMYLCASSSTSGGHRPQHFGDGTRLSIL.

V is TRBV28 and J is TRBJ2-7; TRBD1 might be the D (5 bases). CDR3 length: 15 residues. The V gene lost 6 bases and the J gene lost 3 bases, with 18 bases spanning the gap. Germline CDR1 MDHEN, CDR2 SYDVKM. CDR3 DNA: TGTGCCAGCAGGAATTCAGGGTTAGGAGACTACGAGCAGTACTTC. It codes for CASRNSGLGDYEQYF.

The chain combines TRBV28 with TRBJ1-5; no clear D. This CDR3 comprises 14 residues. Trimming removed 2 bases at V and 5 bases at J, with 10 bases between. Per the germline V gene, CDR1 is MDHEN and CDR2 is SYDVKM. The CDR3 here is CASSLIGRDQPQHF. For the CDR3, the DNA is TGTGCCAGCAGTTTAATAGGGCGGGATCAGCCCCAGCATTTT.

The V call is TRBV12-3 or TRBV12-4, the J call TRBJ2-1; D remains unclear. The ends were cut back, 5 bases at V and 10 bases at J, with 12 bases in the middle. The CDR3 sequence is 12 residues long. DNA for the CDR3: TGTGCCAGCAGTCCCTCCCGGCCAGAGCAGTTCTTC. This gives the protein CASSPSRPEQFF.

This sequence joins TRBV7-9 and TRBJ1-2, with 10 bases fitting TRBD1. With 5 bases clipped from V and 5 bases from J, the junction kept 8 bases outside the gene matches. This CDR3 has 15 residues. CDR1 and CDR2 from the germline V gene are SEHNR and FQNEAQ (reference sequence). Here the CDR3 reads CASSQADRGEYGYTF. CDR3 nucleotide sequence: TGTGCCAGCAGCCAGGCGGACAGGGGGGAGTATGGCTACACCTTC.

J is TRBJ2-4 and V is TRBV2, with D maybe TRBD1 (5 bases). V was pared by 4 bases and J by 8 bases, with 24 bases between. Germline assignment: CDR1 SNHLY and CDR2 FYNNEI. The CDR3 is made up of 17 amino acids. CDR3 nucleotides: TGTGCCAGCAGTGTGCAGTGGTTGGGGCCTCAAGGGGACATTCAGTACTTC. Protein: CASSVQWLGPQGDIQYF.